A single sample gave rise to the 25 T cell receptor beta chains below, sequenced in a study of tumor and adjacent non-tumor tissue in lung cancer. Three rounds of nested PCR, following a modified ARM-PCR protocol, produced the TCRbeta library. TCRdb redid the calling of the multiplex PCR reads with MiXCR, one entry per CDR3 protein. The sample holds about 110,000 distinct CDR3 sequences, approximately 82% seen once. The template was RNA from unsorted bulk tissue. The sequenced sample was lung tumor tissue. All receptors derive from a woman aged 60 to 75 with non-small cell lung cancer.

This clonotype occurred a few times. One base away lies a much larger clone, so this may be a sequencing read error. As the CDR3 is not closed by the conserved phenylalanine or tryptophan, this likely results from a read error. CDR3 sequence (DNA): TGTGCCAGCAGGCCTTCACGTAAGGGGCTAGATACGCAGTATCTT. It encodes CASRPSRKGLDTQYL. This sequence joins TRBV28 and TRBJ2-3; the D gene is possibly TRBD1 (5 bases). Germline assignment: CDR1 MDHEN and CDR2 SYDVKM. Trimming took off 6 bases at V and 5 bases at J, with 18 bases between the two ends. The CDR3 contains 15 residues.

As for this clonotype: Germline and junction disagree at one end, which may indicate a read error. This chain uses TRBV20-1 with TRBJ2-3; the match to TRBD2 covers 10 bases. Germline CDR1 and CDR2: DFQATT and SNEGSKA (reference sequence). This CDR3 region has 17 residues. CDR3 nucleotides: TGCAATGCTATAGATCAGCTAGCGGGGGCTTCCATAGATACGCAGTATTTT. Translating gives CNAIDQLAGASIDTQYF.

On this clonotype itself: An end of the junction differs from the germline gene, which may be a read error. The chain recombines TRBV4-3 with TRBJ2-1; 10 bases are a match to TRBD1. In germline, CDR1 is LGHNA, CDR2 YSLEER. This CDR3 comprises 16 residues. The CDR3 sequence is CASSHVPGTGANEQFF. CDR3 bases: TGCGCCAGTAGCCACGTGCCTGGGACAGGGGCCAATGAGCAGTTCTTC.

As concerns this clonotype: A read error may produce the germline difference seen at one junction end. The gene calls are TRBV6-1 and TRBJ2-3; no firm D call. Looked up from germline, CDR1 is MNHNS and CDR2 is SASEGT. The CDR3 length is 14 residues. The DNA of the CDR3 is TGTGCCAGCAGTGAATCCTACTTCACAGATTCGCAGTATTTT. As protein: CASSESYFTDSQYF.

V usage is TRBV10-3 and J usage is TRBJ2-7, with a weak D call TRBD2 (5 bases). This CDR3 is 15 amino acids long. Germline V gene sequence: CDR1 ENHRY, CDR2 SYGVKD. The ends were cut back, 4 bases at V and 7 bases at J, with 20 bases in the middle. CDR3 loop: CAISVVAGQSGEQYF. The CDR3 DNA follows: TGTGCCATCAGTGTAGTAGCTGGGCAGAGCGGTGAGCAGTACTTC.

V gene TRBV11-3 combines with J gene TRBJ1-1; the match to TRBD1 covers 7 bases. CDR1 is SGHNT and CDR2 is YENEEA in the germline V gene. This CDR3 is 14 amino acids long. Losses at the gene ends were 6 bases for V and 13 bases for J; bases not matched to a gene: 17. CDR3 DNA: TGTGCCAGCAGGGACAGGAATGGAGGAGGCAAGATTTTCTTT. Translated, it gives CASRDRNGGGKIFF.

Note on this clonotype: Given a much more abundant clone one base away, this may be a read error. V is TRBV20-1 and J is TRBJ1-5, with D unclear. The CDR3 has 12 residues. CDR1 is DFQATT and CDR2 is SNEGSKA in the germline V gene (reference sequence). CDR3 nucleotide sequence: TGCAGTGCTGAGGCGAAGGGCTTAGCCCACCATTTT. Amino acids: CSAEAKGLAHHF.

The chain employs TRBV11-3 and TRBJ2-1; D not certain. Trimming removed 9 bases from V and 2 bases from J, with 17 bases in between. This CDR3 is 15 amino acids long. Germline V CDR1 and CDR2: SGHNT, YENEEA. The CDR3 region has the DNA TGTGCCAGTAACTTGGCACAGTCGGCCTACAATGAGCAGTTCTTC. Encoded protein: CASNLAQSAYNEQFF.

This clonotype has ten or more counts. V gene TRBV6-2 or TRBV6-3 combines with J gene TRBJ2-2; 8 nucleotides match TRBD1. This CDR3 has 17 amino acids. Looked up from germline, CDR1 is MNHEY and CDR2 is SVGEGT. J lost 1 base, V lost 3 bases, and 7 bases had no gene match. The chain's CDR3 is CASSYRIGTGNTGELFF. The CDR3 nucleotides are TGTGCCAGCAGTTATCGAATCGGGACAGGGAACACCGGGGAGCTGTTTTTT.

With regard to this clonotype: The germline gene is not matched at one end of the junction; a read error may be the cause. J is TRBJ2-7 and V is TRBV28; D possibly uses TRBD1 or TRBD2 (5 bases each). From germline, CDR1 is MDHEN and CDR2 SYDVKM. This CDR3 contains 15 residues. The DNA of the CDR3 is TGTGCCCGCAGTTTCGTTGGGGGACCCGGCCACGAGCAGTACTTC. It encodes CARSFVGGPGHEQYF.

As to this clonotype: This likely comes from a read error, as the CDR3 has no conserved phenylalanine or tryptophan at its end. The V gene is TRBV11-2, the J gene TRBJ1-6; D gene uncertain. Looked up from germline, CDR1 is SGHAT and CDR2 is FQNNGV. This CDR3 has 14 amino acids. This chain's CDR3 is CASILEASDSPLHL. The CDR3 bases are TGTGCCAGCATCTTAGAAGCAAGTGATTCACCCCTCCACTTA.

In regard to this clonotype: The conserved final phenylalanine or tryptophan is absent from the CDR3, which likely points to a read error. CDR3 sequence reads: CASSSTDTQHY. The CDR3 DNA is TGTGCCAGCAGCTCAACAGATACGCAGCATTAT. This chain uses TRBV11-2 with TRBJ2-3; D is undetermined. The end of the DNA aligns better with TRBJ1-5, so the J call may be wrong. This CDR3 has 11 residues. Germline loops: CDR1 SGHAT, CDR2 FQNNGV.

With respect to this clonotype: A read error may be the cause here, since a much bigger clone is one base away. The rearrangement uses TRBV4-3 and TRBJ2-1; 8 nucleotides agree with TRBD1. Germline values: CDR1 LGHNA, CDR2 YSLEER. The CDR3 is made up of 14 amino acids. In DNA, the CDR3 is TGCACCAGCAGGGTAGACAGGGGTTACAATGAGCAGTTCTTC. This sequence encodes CTSRVDRGYNEQFF.

About this clonotype itself: This sequence may be a read error, since a much larger clone differs from it by one base. The chain combines TRBV6-2 or TRBV6-3 with TRBJ2-7, with TRBD2 matching 12 bases. CDR1 and CDR2 from the germline V gene are MNHEY and SVGEGT. The CDR3 runs 16 residues. CDR3 protein: CTSRLTGLAGSYEQYF. CDR3 in DNA: TGTACCAGCAGACTGACTGGACTAGCGGGATCCTACGAGCAGTACTTC.

About this clonotype itself: The junction and the germline gene differ at one end; a read error may be behind it. Here the CDR3 reads CVSSLATVREQLF. Written as DNA, the CDR3 is TGTGTCAGCAGCTTAGCGACAGTGCGTGAGCAGTTATTC. This sequence joins TRBV11-1 and TRBJ2-1; D tentatively reads TRBD1 or TRBD2 (5 bases each). CDR3 length: 13 residues. The germline CDR1 and CDR2 sequences are SGHAT and FQDESV (reference sequence). The whole variable domain, remainder taken from reference TRBV11-1 and TRBJ2-1, is EAEVAQSPRYKITEKSQAVAFWCDPISGHATLYWYRQILGQGPELLVQFQDESVVDDSQLPKDRFSAERLKGVDSTLKIQPAELGDSAMYLCVSSLATVREQLFGPGTRLTVL.

The V gene is TRBV6-2 or TRBV6-3, the J gene TRBJ2-1; 11 bases are a match to TRBD2. Unmatched junction bases numbered 17, after V lost 6 bases and J lost 4 bases. CDR1 is MNHEY and CDR2 is SVGEGT in the germline V gene. This CDR3 region has 19 residues. CDR3 nucleotides: TGTGCCAGCAGAGTCCCCTGGAGTAGCGGGAGGGCGATATACAATGAGCAGTTCTTC. Its translation: CASRVPWSSGRAIYNEQFF.

The rearrangement links TRBV20-1 to TRBJ2-1, with 7 positions matching TRBD1. The CDR3 has 12 amino acids. Germline CDR1 DFQATT, CDR2 SNEGSKA (reference sequence). The CDR3 sequence is CSIRGSWDEQFF. Here the CDR3 DNA reads TGCAGCATCAGGGGGAGCTGGGATGAGCAGTTCTTC.

About this clonotype: One junction end disagrees with the germline gene, perhaps due to a read error. CDR3 bases: TGTGCCAGCAGCGCCGACACCAGGGAGCTGTTTTTT. Its protein is CASSADTRELFF. V is TRBV11-2 and J is TRBJ2-2; D not certain. Germline V lookup: CDR1 SGHAT, CDR2 FQNNGV. The CDR3 sequence is 12 residues long.

As regards this clonotype: Germline is not matched at one junction end, which may reflect a read error. J is TRBJ2-2 and V is TRBV20-1; D is possibly TRBD2 (5 bases). The CDR3 runs 12 residues. Per the germline V gene, CDR1 is DFQATT and CDR2 is SNEGSKA (reference sequence). In DNA form, the CDR3 reads TGCTGTGCTAGCACAGTCACTGGGGAGCTGTTTTTT. Amino acids: CCASTVTGELFF.

Comment on this clonotype: One junction end does not reproduce the germline sequence, and a read error may be involved. The chain employs TRBV5-1 and TRBJ1-4; 8 nucleotides line up with TRBD1. CDR1 and CDR2 (germline): SGHRS, YFSETQ. The CDR3 consists of 17 residues. In DNA form, the CDR3 reads TGCGCCAGCACCTTGACCGGGCAACAAGACAGGGGTGAAAAACTGTTTTTT. Residues: CASTLTGQQDRGEKLFF.

Notes on this clonotype: One junction end disagrees with the germline gene, perhaps due to a read error. V gene TRBV12-5 combines with J gene TRBJ2-4; D is unclear. The germline V gene encodes CDR1 LGHNT and CDR2 FRNRAP. This CDR3 is built from 13 residues. The CDR3: CASGLGSNNIQYF. The CDR3 DNA reads TGTGCTAGTGGTTTGGGGTCAAATAACATTCAGTACTTT.

This clonotype turned up a few times. The conserved phenylalanine or tryptophan normally closing the CDR3 is absent here, so this likely arose from a read error. The DNA is omitted, as the CDR3 cannot be located on it reliably, and the CDR3 follows TCRdb's listing. The chain employs TRBV11-1 and TRBJ2-5. The CDR3 spans 12 amino acids, including both terminal residues. Germline CDR1 SGHAT, CDR2 FQDESV (reference sequence). CDR3 protein: CASSQIKETQCS.

A note on this clonotype: Given a much more abundant clone one base away, this may be a read error. The rearrangement joins TRBV4-1 to TRBJ1-1; no clear D gene. The CDR3 consists of 15 residues. Germline lookup yields CDR1 MGHRA and CDR2 YSYEKL. CDR3 sequence reads: CVSSHFGLSNTEAFF. CDR3 DNA: TGCGTCAGCAGCCACTTCGGACTTTCGAACACTGAAGCTTTCTTT.

Concerning this clonotype itself: One end of the junction fails to match germline, which may point to a read error. The chain couples TRBV12-3 or TRBV12-4 to TRBJ2-1; D not resolved. This CDR3 is 11 amino acids long. The CDR3, as DNA: TGTGTCAGCAGTTCCGTAAATGAGCAGTTCTTC. Its translation: CVSSSVNEQFF.

The chain employs TRBV7-8 and TRBJ1-4; D call uncertain. The CDR3 has 15 residues. The V gene lost 2 bases and the J gene lost 5 bases, with 12 bases spanning the gap. Germline V lookup: CDR1 SGHVS, CDR2 FQNEAQ. The CDR3 sequence: CASSLHGQLNEKLFF. The CDR3 DNA is TGTGCCAGCAGCTTACACGGCCAGCTAAATGAAAAACTGTTTTTT. The full variable domain, completed using reference TRBV7-8 and TRBJ1-4, is GAGVSQSPRYKVAKRGQDVALRCDPISGHVSLFWYQQALGQGPEFLTYFQNEAQLDKSGLPSDRFFAERPEGSVSTLKIQRTQQEDSAVYLCASSLHGQLNEKLFFGSGTQLSVL.